What follows are 18 T cell receptor beta chains derived from one specimen sequenced in a study of T-cell memory formation after mild COVID-19. TCRdb processed the 5' RACE reads anew with MiXCR; each CDR3 protein has one entry. The repertoire includes about 170,000 distinct CDR3 sequences, over 10% of them detected once, and about 3.3% sits in the top ten. Material: PBMCs or a T cell subset sorted from them (not recorded which). The receptors stem from a man aged 18 to 30 who had mild COVID-19 (a few samples of this study predate the infection). Cell type and time point are not known.

A few counts support this clonotype. V gene TRBV6-5 combines with J gene TRBJ2-3, with 8 bases fitting TRBD2. Germline V lookup: CDR1 MNHEY, CDR2 SVGAGI. CDR3 length: 16 amino acids. Germline trimming cut 6 bases from V and 1 base from J; bases unmatched to any gene: 9. In DNA, the CDR3 is TGTGCCAGCAGCCCGTCCGGGCGGGGGGGCACAGATACGCAGTATTTT. Protein: CASSPSGRGGTDTQYF.

This clonotype was found a few times. CDR3 sequence (DNA): TGTGCCATCAGTGTAGGGCAGAATGGGGGCGGACAGGGGCCCCAGCATTTT. Protein sequence: CAISVGQNGGGQGPQHF. The chain joins TRBV10-3 to TRBJ1-5; 8 bases line up with TRBD1. The germline CDR1 and CDR2 sequences are ENHRY and SYGVKD. Trimming cost V 4 bases and J 9 bases; bases outside gene matches: 17. This CDR3 region has 17 residues.

There are many counts of this clonotype. This chain connects TRBV20-1 to TRBJ2-3; 15 nucleotides match TRBD2. The CDR3 is 16 residues long. V shed 6 bases and J 4 bases; nucleotides not matched to a gene: 8. Looked up from germline, CDR1 is DFQATT and CDR2 is SNEGSKA (reference sequence). CDR3 amino acids: CSASGLAGGQADTQYF. In DNA, the CDR3 is TGCAGTGCCAGCGGACTAGCGGGGGGGCAGGCAGATACGCAGTATTTT.

The chain employs TRBV27 and TRBJ2-5; 8 bases are shared with TRBD1. Per germline, CDR1 MNHEY and CDR2 SMNVEV (reference sequence). V gave up 5 bases and J gave up 5 bases; unmatched junction bases: 4. There are 13 residues in the CDR3. In DNA form, the CDR3 reads TGTGCCAGCAGTACCAGGGGGCGGGAGACCCAGTACTTC. This encodes CASSTRGRETQYF.

The rearrangement links TRBV10-3 to TRBJ2-2, with D uncertain. The germline V gene has CDR1 ENHRY and CDR2 SYGVKD. CDR3 size: 13 residues. The germline V and J ends were trimmed by 7 bases and 3 bases, with 9 bases remaining between them. The CDR3: CAITSTYTGELFF. The CDR3, as DNA: TGTGCCATCACGTCGACCTACACCGGGGAGCTGTTTTTT.

This clonotype has at least ten counts. This rearrangement joins TRBV29-1 to TRBJ2-3; D is uncertain. V was clipped by 8 bases and J by 1 base, with 7 bases between them. Germline CDR1 and CDR2: SQVTM and ANQGSEA. CDR3 length: 11 amino acids. The CDR3: CSIRGTDTQYF. Here the CDR3 DNA reads TGCAGCATCAGAGGCACAGATACGCAGTATTTT.

The chain has TRBV4-2 and TRBJ1-3, with D perhaps matching TRBD1 (5 bases). The CDR3 extends over 16 amino acids. Germline V gene sequence: CDR1 LGHNA, CDR2 YNFKEQ. Trimming took off 4 bases at V and 4 bases at J, with 17 bases between the two ends. This chain's CDR3 is CASSPSGSLYGNTIYF. The CDR3 DNA reads as TGTGCCAGCAGCCCCTCAGGGAGTCTGTACGGAAACACCATATATTTT.

The V and J genes are TRBV20-1 and TRBJ2-7, with TRBD1 identical over 7 bases. Losses at the gene ends were 3 bases for V and 4 bases for J; bases not matched to a gene: 12. This CDR3 is 15 amino acids long. Germline loops: CDR1 DFQATT, CDR2 SNEGSKA (reference sequence). CDR3 region: CSARDHRGPGYEQYF. The CDR3 DNA sequence: TGCAGTGCTAGGGACCACAGGGGTCCGGGGTACGAGCAGTACTTC.

This clonotype has only a few counts. This chain connects TRBV7-9 to TRBJ1-6; 9 bases align to TRBD1. This CDR3 spans 14 amino acids. J gave up 15 bases and V 0 bases, and 6 bases lay outside the gene matches. Germline V gives CDR1 SEHNR, CDR2 FQNEAQ (reference sequence). The DNA for the CDR3 is TGTGCCAGCAGCTTAGCTCCGGGACAGGGTCTCCTCCACTTT. Its protein is CASSLAPGQGLLHF.

This clonotype was seen at least ten times. The V call is TRBV12-3 or TRBV12-4, the J call TRBJ1-2; 8 positions match TRBD1. J gave up 8 bases and V 7 bases, and 9 bases lay outside the gene matches. This CDR3 has 13 amino acids. Here the CDR3 reads CASNSGQGRGYTF. As DNA, the CDR3 is TGTGCCAGCAATTCCGGACAGGGACGCGGCTACACCTTC.

This clonotype was found a few times. The rearrangement uses TRBV5-1 and TRBJ2-7; 9 nucleotides agree with TRBD2. This CDR3 is built from 15 residues. J lost 6 bases, V lost 2 bases, and 9 bases had no gene match. CDR1 is SGHRS, CDR2 YFSETQ, per germline. The CDR3 DNA is TGCGCCAGCAGCTTCCCAAGCGGGGGGCCGTCCGAGCAGTACTTC. The encoded protein is CASSFPSGGPSEQYF. Drawing the rest from reference TRBV5-1 and TRBJ2-7, the complete variable domain is KAGVTQTPRYLIKTRGQQVTLSCSPISGHRSVSWYQQTPGQGLQFLFEYFSETQRNKGNFPGRFSGRQFSNSRSEMNVSTLELGDSALYLCASSFPSGGPSEQYFGPGTRLTVT.

The chain links TRBV15 to TRBJ1-4; D is undetermined. Per the germline V gene, CDR1 is LNHNV and CDR2 is YYDKDF (reference sequence). Trimming pared 1 base from V and 0 bases from J, leaving 6 bases between. The CDR3 has 15 residues. Here the CDR3 reads CATSRGLATNEKLFF. In nucleotides, the CDR3 is TGTGCCACCAGCAGAGGACTAGCAACTAATGAAAAACTGTTTTTT.

The J gene is TRBJ1-3, the V gene TRBV20-1; D gene unclear. The CDR3 runs 14 residues. Germline assignment: CDR1 DFQATT and CDR2 SNEGSKA (reference sequence). V shed 3 bases and J shed 4 bases, with 13 bases lying between them. The CDR3 nucleotides are TGCAGTGCTAGGGGCAGCCTTGGCGGAAACACCATATATTTT. Amino acids: CSARGSLGGNTIYF.

This clonotype has a count of ten or more. V usage is TRBV5-1 and J usage is TRBJ2-7; 8 bases are shared with TRBD1. V lost 6 bases and J lost 2; bases outside the gene matches: 4. The CDR3 consists of 13 residues. Germline loops: CDR1 SGHRS, CDR2 YFSETQ. The CDR3 is CASTDRGAYEQYF. The CDR3 DNA sequence: TGCGCCAGCACAGACAGGGGTGCCTACGAGCAGTACTTC. The whole variable domain, filled in from reference TRBV5-1 and TRBJ2-7, reads KAGVTQTPRYLIKTRGQQVTLSCSPISGHRSVSWYQQTPGQGLQFLFEYFSETQRNKGNFPGRFSGRQFSNSRSEMNVSTLELGDSALYLCASTDRGAYEQYFGPGTRLTVT.

This chain uses TRBV7-3 with TRBJ2-2; the D is unclear. Germline V gene sequence: CDR1 SGHTA, CDR2 FQGTGA. The CDR3 is 13 amino acids. V was clipped by 5 bases and J by 4 bases, with 8 bases between them. The CDR3 DNA reads TGTGCCAGCAGCCCCACTTTCACCGGGGAGCTGTTTTTT. It translates to CASSPTFTGELFF.

The genes are TRBV30 and TRBJ1-5; D gene ambiguous. Germline CDR1 and CDR2: GTSNPN and SVGIG (reference sequence). This CDR3 comprises 14 residues. V dropped 0 bases and J dropped 6 bases, with 12 bases sitting between them. The CDR3 region has the DNA TGTGCCTGGAGTGTCGGCGGCGTCGGTCAGCCCCAGCATTTT. Translation gives CAWSVGGVGQPQHF.

This clonotype was seen only a few times. The chain carries TRBV5-1 and TRBJ1-1, with D perhaps matching TRBD1 (6 bases). V was trimmed by 4 bases and J by 4 bases, leaving 14 bases between them. CDR1 and CDR2 (germline): SGHRS, YFSETQ. The CDR3 is made up of 14 amino acids. This chain's CDR3 is CASSIQGGGTEAFF. CDR3 coding DNA: TGCGCCAGCAGCATACAGGGAGGCGGCACTGAAGCTTTCTTT.

The chain joins TRBV6-2 or TRBV6-3 to TRBJ1-5; 7 bases agree with TRBD1. Germline lookup yields CDR1 MNHEY and CDR2 SVGEGT. The CDR3 contains 13 residues. The J segment lost 6 bases and the V segment lost 6 bases, leaving 5 bases of the junction unmatched. The CDR3 coding sequence is TGTGCCAGCAGCGACAGGGCGGGTCAGCCCCAGCATTTT. Its protein product is CASSDRAGQPQHF.